One sample yielded the 5 T cell receptor beta chains listed below, sequenced in a study of blood T cell repertoires in COVID-19. The method was immunoSEQ multiplex PCR; TCRdb's version includes in-frame clones alone and lacks a portion of them. The table includes some 150,000 clones, around 81% detected once. The material sequenced was peripheral blood. The source is a woman aged 40 to 50 with active or convalescent COVID-19.

V usage is TRBV4-3 and J usage is TRBJ2-5; 10 nucleotides match TRBD2. Germline V gene sequence: CDR1 LGHNA, CDR2 YSLEER. V trimming: 4 bases; J trimming: 2 bases; junction bases outside the gene matches: 1. This CDR3 spans 14 amino acids. CDR3 bases: TGCGCCAGCAGCCTGGGACTAGCGCAAGAGACCCAGTACTTC. Protein sequence: CASSLGLAQETQYF.

This chain uses TRBV7-9 with TRBJ1-2; 7 positions match TRBD1. With 3 bases clipped from V and 8 bases from J, the junction kept 9 bases outside the gene matches. Germline assignment: CDR1 SEHNR and CDR2 FQNEAQ (reference sequence). The CDR3 totals 14 residues. The CDR3 DNA follows: TGTGCCAGCAGCTTGATTGGGCAGGGGGACGGCTACACCTTC. Translated: CASSLIGQGDGYTF.

This clone was seen only a few times. This chain links TRBV29-1 with TRBJ2-2; tentatively, D is TRBD1 (5 bases). V gave up 7 bases and J gave up 1 base, with 10 bases separating them. CDR1 SQVTM and CDR2 ANQGSEA come from the germline V gene. The CDR3 totals 13 residues. CDR3 nucleotide sequence: TGCAGCGCTGACAGTCAGAACACCGGGGAGCTGTTTTTT. Translating it yields CSADSQNTGELFF.

The rearrangement uses TRBV28 and TRBJ1-4; 8 bases line up with TRBD1. Germline lookup yields CDR1 MDHEN and CDR2 SYDVKM. This CDR3 has 17 amino acids. Unmatched junction bases numbered 12, after V lost 4 bases and J lost 5 bases. CDR3 residues: CASSSGGVRWANEKLFF. In DNA form, the CDR3 reads TGTGCCAGCAGTTCAGGGGGCGTCCGATGGGCCAATGAAAAACTGTTTTTT.

The genes are TRBV19 and TRBJ1-2; TRBD1 is a possible D gene (5 bases). The V and J ends lost 5 bases and 7 bases respectively, with 20 bases between them. Looked up from germline, CDR1 is LNHDA and CDR2 is SQIVND (reference sequence). The CDR3 has 15 residues. This CDR3 reads CASSASREGSAGYTF. CDR3 sequence (DNA): TGTGCCAGTAGTGCTTCCAGGGAGGGGTCGGCTGGCTACACCTTC.